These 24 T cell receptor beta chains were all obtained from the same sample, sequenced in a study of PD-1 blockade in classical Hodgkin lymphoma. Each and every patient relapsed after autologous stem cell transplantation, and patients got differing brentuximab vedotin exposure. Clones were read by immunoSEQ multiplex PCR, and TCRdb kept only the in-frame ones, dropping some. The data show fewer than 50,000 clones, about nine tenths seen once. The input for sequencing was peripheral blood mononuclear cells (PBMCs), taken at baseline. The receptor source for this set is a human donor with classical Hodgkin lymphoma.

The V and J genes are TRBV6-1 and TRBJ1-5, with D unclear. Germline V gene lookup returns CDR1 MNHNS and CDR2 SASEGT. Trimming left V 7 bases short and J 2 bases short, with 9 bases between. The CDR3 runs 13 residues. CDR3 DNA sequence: TGTGCCAGCACCGACATCGGCAATCAGCCCCAGCATTTT. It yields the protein CASTDIGNQPQHF.

This CDR3 reads CATSTGRDPGANVLTF. CDR3 DNA: TGTGCCACCAGCACAGGCAGAGACCCTGGGGCCAACGTCCTGACTTTC. The J gene is TRBJ2-6, the V gene TRBV15, with D uncertain. In germline, CDR1 is LNHNV, CDR2 YYDKDF (reference sequence). This CDR3 has 16 amino acids. Trimming removed 4 bases at V and 2 bases at J, with 12 bases between.

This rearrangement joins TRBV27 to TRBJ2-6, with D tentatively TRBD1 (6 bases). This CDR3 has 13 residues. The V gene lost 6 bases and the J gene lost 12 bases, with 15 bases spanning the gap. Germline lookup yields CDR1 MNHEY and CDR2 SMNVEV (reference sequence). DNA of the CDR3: TGTGCCAGCAGGAAAGGACAGCCCGGCGTCCTGACTTTC. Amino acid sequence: CASRKGQPGVLTF.

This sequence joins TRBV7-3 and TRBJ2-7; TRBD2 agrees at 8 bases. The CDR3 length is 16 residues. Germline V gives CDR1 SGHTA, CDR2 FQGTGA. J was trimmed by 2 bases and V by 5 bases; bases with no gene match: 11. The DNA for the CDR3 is TGTGCCAGCAGCCCGTGGGAGATAGCGGGACCCTACGAGCAGTACTTC. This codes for CASSPWEIAGPYEQYF.

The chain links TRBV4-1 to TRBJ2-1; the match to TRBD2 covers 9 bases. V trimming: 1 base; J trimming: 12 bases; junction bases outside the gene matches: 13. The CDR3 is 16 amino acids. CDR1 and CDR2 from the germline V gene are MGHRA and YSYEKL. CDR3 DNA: TGCGCCAGCAGCCAAGCGTGGACTAGCGATTTGGGGGGGCAGTTCTTC. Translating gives CASSQAWTSDLGGQFF.

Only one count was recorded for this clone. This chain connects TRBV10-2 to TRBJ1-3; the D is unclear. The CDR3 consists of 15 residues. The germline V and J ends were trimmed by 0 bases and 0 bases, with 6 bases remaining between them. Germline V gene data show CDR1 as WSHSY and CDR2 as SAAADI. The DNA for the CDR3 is TGCGCCAGCAGTGAGTCGATTTACTCTGGAAACACCATATATTTT. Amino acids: CASSESIYSGNTIYF.

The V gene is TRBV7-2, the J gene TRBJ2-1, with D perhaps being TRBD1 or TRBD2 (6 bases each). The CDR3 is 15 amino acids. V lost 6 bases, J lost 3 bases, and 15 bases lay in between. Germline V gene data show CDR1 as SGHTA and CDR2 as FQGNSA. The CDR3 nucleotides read TGTGCCAGCAGTTCAATAGGAGGGGGCTACAATGAGCAGTTCTTC. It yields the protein CASSSIGGGYNEQFF.

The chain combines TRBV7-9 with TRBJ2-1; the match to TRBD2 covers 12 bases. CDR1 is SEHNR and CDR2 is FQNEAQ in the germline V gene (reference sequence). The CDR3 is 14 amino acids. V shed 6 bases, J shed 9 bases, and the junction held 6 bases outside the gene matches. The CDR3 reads CASSPLAGGLEQFF. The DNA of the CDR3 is TGTGCCAGCAGTCCACTAGCGGGGGGCCTTGAGCAGTTCTTC.

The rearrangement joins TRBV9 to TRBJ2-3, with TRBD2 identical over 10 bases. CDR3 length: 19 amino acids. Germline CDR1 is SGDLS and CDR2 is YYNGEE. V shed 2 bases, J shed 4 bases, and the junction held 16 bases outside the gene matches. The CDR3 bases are TGTGCCAGCAGCGTTTCTCCTAGCGGGAGACTATCTTGGCCAGATACGCAGTATTTT. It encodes CASSVSPSGRLSWPDTQYF.

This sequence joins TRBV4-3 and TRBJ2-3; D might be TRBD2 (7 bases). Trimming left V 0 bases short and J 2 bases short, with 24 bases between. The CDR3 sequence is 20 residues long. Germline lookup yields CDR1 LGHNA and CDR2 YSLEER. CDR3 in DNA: TGCGCCAGCAGCCAAGATTATGGTGGGGGGGCCGCAATCCACACAGATACGCAGTATTTT. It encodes CASSQDYGGGAAIHTDTQYF.

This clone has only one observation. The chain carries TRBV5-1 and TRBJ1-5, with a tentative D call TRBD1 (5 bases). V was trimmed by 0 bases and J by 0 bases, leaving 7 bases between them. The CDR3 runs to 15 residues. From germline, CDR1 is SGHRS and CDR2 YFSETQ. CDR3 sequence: CASSLEGDSNQPQHF. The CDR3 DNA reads TGCGCCAGCAGCTTGGAAGGGGATAGCAATCAGCCCCAGCATTTT.

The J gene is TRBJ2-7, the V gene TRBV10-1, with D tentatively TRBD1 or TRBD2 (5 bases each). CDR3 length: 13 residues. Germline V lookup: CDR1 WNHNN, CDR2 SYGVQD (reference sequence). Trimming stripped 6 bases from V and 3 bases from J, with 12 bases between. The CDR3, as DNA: TGCGCCAGCAGGGGGGACCCCTTCTACGAGCAGTACTTC. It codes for CASRGDPFYEQYF.

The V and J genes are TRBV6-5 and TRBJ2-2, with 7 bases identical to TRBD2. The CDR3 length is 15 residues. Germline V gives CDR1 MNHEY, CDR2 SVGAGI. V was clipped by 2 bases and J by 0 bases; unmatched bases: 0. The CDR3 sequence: CASSYLAANTGELFF. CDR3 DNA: TGTGCCAGCAGTTACCTAGCGGCGAACACCGGGGAGCTGTTTTTT.

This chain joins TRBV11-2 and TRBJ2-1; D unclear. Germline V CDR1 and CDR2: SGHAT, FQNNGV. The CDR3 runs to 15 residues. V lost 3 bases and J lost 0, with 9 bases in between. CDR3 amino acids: CASSLGISSYNEQFF. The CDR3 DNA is TGTGCCAGCAGCTTGGGGATCAGCTCCTACAATGAGCAGTTCTTC.

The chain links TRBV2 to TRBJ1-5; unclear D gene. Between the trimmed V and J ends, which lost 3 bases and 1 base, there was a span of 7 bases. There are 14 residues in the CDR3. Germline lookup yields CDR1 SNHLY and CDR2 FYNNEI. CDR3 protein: CASSEGRSNQPQHF. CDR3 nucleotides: TGTGCCAGCAGTGAGGGGAGGAGCAATCAGCCCCAGCATTTT.

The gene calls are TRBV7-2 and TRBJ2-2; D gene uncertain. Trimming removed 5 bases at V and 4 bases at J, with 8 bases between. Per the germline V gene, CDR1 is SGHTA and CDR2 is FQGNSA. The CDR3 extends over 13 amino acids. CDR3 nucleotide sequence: TGTGCCAGCAGCCGGGTGCGCACCGGGGAGCTGTTTTTT. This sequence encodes CASSRVRTGELFF.

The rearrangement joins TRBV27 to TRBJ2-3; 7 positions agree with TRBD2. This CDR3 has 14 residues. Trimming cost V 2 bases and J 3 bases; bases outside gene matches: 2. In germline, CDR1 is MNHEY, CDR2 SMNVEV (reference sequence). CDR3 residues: CASSLIAGTDTQYF. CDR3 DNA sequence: TGTGCCAGCAGTTTAATAGCGGGTACAGATACGCAGTATTTT.

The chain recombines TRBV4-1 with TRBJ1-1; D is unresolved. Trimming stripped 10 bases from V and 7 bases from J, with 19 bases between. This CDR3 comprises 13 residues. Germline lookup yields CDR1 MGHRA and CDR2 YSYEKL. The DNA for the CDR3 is TGCGCCACCACTGGGAGGGCGACCGATGAAGCTTTCTTT. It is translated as CATTGRATDEAFF.

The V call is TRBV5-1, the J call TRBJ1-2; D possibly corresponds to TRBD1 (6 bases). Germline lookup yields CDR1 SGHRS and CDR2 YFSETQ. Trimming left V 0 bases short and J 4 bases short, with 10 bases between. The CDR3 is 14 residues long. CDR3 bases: TGCGCCAGCAGCTTGGCACAGGGAGGCTATGGCTACACCTTC. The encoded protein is CASSLAQGGYGYTF.

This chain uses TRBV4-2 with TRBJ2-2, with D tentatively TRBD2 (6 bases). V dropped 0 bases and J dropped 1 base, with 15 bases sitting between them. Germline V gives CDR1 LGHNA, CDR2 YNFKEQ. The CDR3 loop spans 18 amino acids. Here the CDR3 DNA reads TGTGCCAGCAGCCAAGATGCCCTCACAGCGGGGAACACCGGGGAGCTGTTTTTT. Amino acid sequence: CASSQDALTAGNTGELFF.

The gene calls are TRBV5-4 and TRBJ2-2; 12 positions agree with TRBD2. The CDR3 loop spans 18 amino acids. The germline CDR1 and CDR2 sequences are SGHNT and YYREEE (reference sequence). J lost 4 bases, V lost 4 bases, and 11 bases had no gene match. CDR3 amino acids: CASSLRGTSGRLTGELFF. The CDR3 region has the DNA TGTGCCAGCAGCCTCAGAGGAACTAGCGGGAGGCTCACCGGGGAGCTGTTTTTT.

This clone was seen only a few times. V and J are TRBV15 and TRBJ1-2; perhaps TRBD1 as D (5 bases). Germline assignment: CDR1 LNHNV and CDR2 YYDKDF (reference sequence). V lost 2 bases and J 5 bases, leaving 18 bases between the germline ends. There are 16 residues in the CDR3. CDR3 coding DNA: TGTGCCACCAGCAGACCCCGGAGCGGGGAGGGGTATGGCTACACCTTC. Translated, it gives CATSRPRSGEGYGYTF.

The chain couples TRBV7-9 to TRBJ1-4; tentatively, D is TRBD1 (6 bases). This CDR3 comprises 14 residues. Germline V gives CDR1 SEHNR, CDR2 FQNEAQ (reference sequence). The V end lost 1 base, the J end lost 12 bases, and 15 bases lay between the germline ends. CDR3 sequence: CASSLDGGLRELFF. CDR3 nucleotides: TGTGCCAGCAGCTTAGATGGGGGCCTCAGGGAACTGTTTTTT.

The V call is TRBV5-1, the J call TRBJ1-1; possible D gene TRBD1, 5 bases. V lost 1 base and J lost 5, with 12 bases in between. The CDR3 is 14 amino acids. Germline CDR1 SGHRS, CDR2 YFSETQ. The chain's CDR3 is CASSLQGKLTEAFF. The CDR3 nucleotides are TGCGCCAGCAGCTTGCAGGGTAAGCTTACTGAAGCTTTCTTT.